This T cell receptor (beta chain) is drawn from a study of shared clonotypes between healthy human individuals. Whole-study context: Two women and three men aged 18 to 49 made up the donors.

As concerns this clone: The antigen remains undetermined.

Trimming stripped 0 bases from V and 8 bases from J, with 4 bases between. CDR1 and CDR2 from the germline V gene are SEHNR and FQNEAQ (reference sequence). The CDR3 length is 11 residues. Whole-study results and caveats: Across subsets, estimated richness was generally greater for naive than for memory populations. Only blood samples were collected, and tissue repertoires likely differ.

It was about 190 ng DNA, approximately 28,000 T cell genomes, that sorted-subset replicate PCRs used. Libraries were prepared by immunoSEQ multiplex PCR; TCRdb keeps only in-frame clonotypes and omits some of them. The sample holds around 1,100,000 clones, about 72% seen once. Sequences were obtained from memory CD4+ T cells from PBMCs. This sample's subset: CD45RA-negative fraction. This sequence joins TRBV7-9 and TRBJ1-1; no firm D call. The receptor was derived from a man between 18 and 29 years old in good health. Some clones in this sample may be carry-over from other donors' samples. The CDR3 here is CASSLAKEAFF. As DNA, the CDR3 is TGTGCCAGCAGCTTAGCGAAGGAAGCTTTCTTT.